The 22 T cell receptor beta chains given below trace back to one sample, sequenced in a study of blood T cell repertoires in COVID-19. The protocol was immunoSEQ multiplex PCR, while the TCRdb copy is restricted to in-frame clones and leaves out a portion. In the table there are under 350,000 clones, about nine tenths of which are singletons. The source material was peripheral blood. These receptors all come from a man aged 50 to 59 with acute or convalescent COVID-19.

The chain combines TRBV19 with TRBJ2-7; D is possibly TRBD2 (5 bases). The germline gives CDR1 LNHDA, CDR2 SQIVND (reference sequence). The CDR3 extends over 14 amino acids. V dropped 2 bases and J dropped 0 bases, with 8 bases sitting between them. CDR3 sequence: CASSIRLNSYEQYF. CDR3 nucleotide sequence: TGTGCCAGTAGTATACGACTAAACTCCTACGAGCAGTACTTC.

This chain joins TRBV11-2 and TRBJ2-7; 12 nucleotides align to TRBD2. Trimming took 0 bases from V and 2 from J; bases not matched to a gene: 5. Germline CDR1 and CDR2: SGHAT and FQNNGV. This CDR3 contains 17 residues. CDR3 region: CASSLDHPSGGAYEQYF. As DNA, the CDR3 is TGTGCCAGCAGCTTAGATCATCCTAGCGGGGGGGCCTACGAGCAGTACTTC.

This chain joins TRBV5-1 and TRBJ2-1, with 9 positions matching TRBD1. Germline loops: CDR1 SGHRS, CDR2 YFSETQ. There are 14 residues in the CDR3. V trimming: 4 bases; J trimming: 5 bases; junction bases outside the gene matches: 4. The CDR3 is CASSPGQGNNEQFF. CDR3 bases: TGCGCCAGCAGCCCGGGACAGGGAAACAATGAGCAGTTCTTC.

The chain combines TRBV9 with TRBJ2-2, with D perhaps TRBD2 (6 bases). This CDR3 has 16 residues. CDR1 and CDR2 from the germline V gene are SGDLS and YYNGEE. V was clipped by 0 bases and J by 0 bases, with 9 bases between them. In DNA form, the CDR3 reads TGTGCCAGCAGCGTAGGGGGGGAAACGAACACCGGGGAGCTGTTTTTT. This translates into CASSVGGETNTGELFF.

V gene TRBV9 combines with J gene TRBJ2-5; TRBD2 agrees at 9 bases. CDR1 and CDR2 from the germline V gene are SGDLS and YYNGEE. There are 18 residues in the CDR3. The trim removed 3 bases at V and 2 bases at J, leaving 14 bases unmatched. CDR3 residues: CASSERGASGAHQETQYF. The DNA for the CDR3 is TGTGCCAGCAGCGAGCGGGGGGCTAGCGGGGCCCATCAAGAGACCCAGTACTTC.

This clone was seen just once. The chain employs TRBV9 and TRBJ2-1; weak D call: TRBD2 (5 bases). The CDR3 sequence is 14 residues long. The V gene's germline CDR1 is SGDLS and CDR2 YYNGEE. Between the trimmed V and J ends, which lost 10 bases and 8 bases, there was a span of 22 bases. The CDR3 reads CASTSSPGTYEQFF. CDR3 DNA sequence: TGTGCCTCGACCTCTAGCCCCGGTACCTATGAGCAGTTCTTC.

The rearrangement joins TRBV7-3 to TRBJ2-7; D uncertain. Germline V gene data show CDR1 as SGHTA and CDR2 as FQGTGA. The V gene lost 8 bases and the J gene lost 4 bases, with 18 bases spanning the gap. The CDR3 has 14 residues. CDR3 in DNA: TGTGCCAGCGCCGCGGAGTCCTTGGCTTACGAGCAGTACTTC. This sequence encodes CASAAESLAYEQYF. Supplemented by reference TRBV7-3 and TRBJ2-7, the full variable domain reads GAGVSQTPSNKVTEKGKYVELRCDPISGHTALYWYRQSLGQGPEFLIYFQGTGAADDSGLPNDRFFAVRPEGSVSTLKIQRTERGDSAVYLCASAAESLAYEQYFGPGTRLTVT.

The chain uses TRBV7-2 and TRBJ1-4; 7 bases align to TRBD1. CDR1 SGHTA and CDR2 FQGNSA come from the germline V gene. This CDR3 is built from 15 residues. V shed 2 bases, J shed 2 bases, and the junction held 2 bases outside the gene matches. The DNA for the CDR3 is TGTGCCAGCAGCTTATTGGGACAGACTAATGAAAAACTGTTTTTT. Translating gives CASSLLGQTNEKLFF.

This sequence joins TRBV18 and TRBJ1-2; 7 bases agree with TRBD1. The CDR3 spans 15 residues. Trimming cost V 2 bases and J 5 bases; bases outside gene matches: 8. Germline V gene sequence: CDR1 KGHSH, CDR2 LQKENI. This CDR3 is CASSPTTGKRYGYTF. CDR3 nucleotides: TGTGCCAGCTCACCAACGACAGGGAAGAGGTATGGCTACACCTTC.

The rearrangement links TRBV5-4 to TRBJ1-4; tentative D call: TRBD1 (5 bases). Germline CDR1 reads SGHNT; CDR2 reads YYREEE (reference sequence). Trimming cost V 0 bases and J 8 bases, with 11 bases left between them. This CDR3 region has 14 residues. CDR3 sequence reads: CASSLGRAGEKLFF. Here the CDR3 DNA reads TGTGCCAGCAGCTTGGGCAGGGCAGGAGAAAAACTGTTTTTT.

The chain uses TRBV3-1 (or the pseudogene TRBV3-2) and TRBJ1-1; the D is unclear. CDR3 length: 14 amino acids. V shed 4 bases and J shed 11 bases, with 20 bases lying between them. Germline-derived CDR1 and CDR2 are LGHDT and YNNKEL (reference sequence). The CDR3 nucleotides read TGTGCCAGCAGCCCGACAAACAGTCCCACTGGGGCTTTCTTT. Amino acids: CASSPTNSPTGAFF.

This rearrangement joins TRBV4-1 to TRBJ1-4; 10 nucleotides align to TRBD1. The V gene's germline CDR1 is MGHRA and CDR2 YSYEKL. With 0 bases clipped from V and 7 bases from J, the junction kept 2 bases outside the gene matches. The CDR3 loop spans 15 amino acids. CDR3 sequence (DNA): TGCGCCAGCAGCCAAGAGGGGACAGGGGCTGAAAAACTGTTTTTT. This encodes CASSQEGTGAEKLFF.

The V call is TRBV6-5, the J call TRBJ1-4, with 9 bases lining up with TRBD1. Germline lookup yields CDR1 MNHEY and CDR2 SVGAGI. This CDR3 is built from 13 residues. The V gene end was trimmed by 6 bases and the J gene end by 8 bases; junction bases not matched to a gene: 4. The DNA of the CDR3 is TGTGCCAGCAGGGAGACAGGGGGGGAAAAACTGTTTTTT. Translation gives CASRETGGEKLFF.

The chain carries TRBV4-2 and TRBJ1-2, with D perhaps TRBD1 (6 bases). V lost 0 bases and J lost 4, with 15 bases in between. The germline V gene has CDR1 LGHNA and CDR2 YNFKEQ. The CDR3 sequence is 16 residues long. The CDR3 bases are TGTGCCAGCAGCCAAGATGATCGGGGGGCGCGCTATGGCTACACCTTC. Protein: CASSQDDRGARYGYTF.

The chain joins TRBV5-5 to TRBJ2-1; D might be TRBD1 (6 bases). The CDR3 is 16 amino acids. Germline CDR1 and CDR2: SGHKS and YYEKEE (reference sequence). V lost 0 bases, J lost 7 bases, and 17 bases lay in between. CDR3 DNA: TGTGCCAGCAGCTTGGCAGGACAGCAATCCCGGAATGAGCAGTTCTTC. This translates into CASSLAGQQSRNEQFF.

This clone occurred a few times. The V gene is TRBV27, the J gene TRBJ1-1, with D unresolved. The CDR3 contains 13 residues. Germline V gene sequence: CDR1 MNHEY, CDR2 SMNVEV (reference sequence). Trimming removed 1 base at V and 1 base at J, with 4 bases between. CDR3 in DNA: TGTGCCAGCAGTTTATTTAGGAACACTGAAGCTTTCTTT. It is translated as CASSLFRNTEAFF.

The chain carries TRBV7-9 and TRBJ2-2, with 8 bases aligning to TRBD1. V lost 5 bases to trimming and J lost 7 bases; unmatched junction nucleotides: 15. The CDR3 length is 17 residues. Germline V lookup: CDR1 SEHNR, CDR2 FQNEAQ (reference sequence). The CDR3 region is CASSPPESDRASGELFF. DNA of the CDR3: TGTGCCAGCAGCCCCCCGGAGTCGGACAGGGCTAGCGGGGAGCTGTTTTTT.

The CDR3 DNA reads TGTGCCAGCAATCGCGGGACAGGGATGGGCGCTGAAGCTTTCTTT. This codes for CASNRGTGMGAEAFF. This chain joins TRBV2 and TRBJ1-1, with 9 bases identical to TRBD1. V was pared by 7 bases and J by 6 bases, with 12 bases of the junction left unmatched. Germline CDR1 and CDR2: SNHLY and FYNNEI. The CDR3 runs to 15 residues.

To note about this clone: This CDR3 is also generated by other DNA sequences in the sample. The gene calls are TRBV29-1 and TRBJ2-2; a weak D match, TRBD1 (6 bases). This CDR3 spans 13 amino acids. Trimming pared 3 bases from V and 2 bases from J, leaving 7 bases between. CDR1 SQVTM and CDR2 ANQGSEA come from the germline V gene. CDR3 sequence (DNA): TGCAGCGTTGACAGGGGAAACACCGGGGAGCTGTTTTTT. Its translation is CSVDRGNTGELFF.

The chain links TRBV5-1 to TRBJ2-1; possible D gene TRBD1, 6 bases. Germline V gives CDR1 SGHRS, CDR2 YFSETQ. Between the trimmed V and J ends, which lost 5 bases and 0 bases, there was a span of 9 bases. This CDR3 is built from 14 residues. This chain's CDR3 is CASRGASSYNEQFF. Here the CDR3 DNA reads TGCGCCAGCAGGGGGGCCAGCTCCTACAATGAGCAGTTCTTC.

For the CDR3, the DNA is TGTGCCACCAGCGCCCGGGGGTTAGGGGGCTACACCTTC. Protein sequence: CATSARGLGGYTF. The chain combines TRBV15 with TRBJ1-2, with D tentatively TRBD1 (5 bases). With 5 bases removed from V and 8 bases from J, the gap between germline ends came to 15 bases. From germline, CDR1 is LNHNV and CDR2 YYDKDF (reference sequence). The CDR3 length is 13 residues.

J is TRBJ2-1 and V is TRBV11-3, with TRBD2 matching 8 bases. CDR1 SGHNT and CDR2 YENEEA come from the germline V gene. V dropped 0 bases and J dropped 2; count of bases not matched to a gene: 3. CDR3 length: 16 residues. CDR3 loop: CASSLDSGGTYNEQFF. CDR3 sequence (DNA): TGTGCCAGCAGCTTAGATTCGGGGGGGACCTACAATGAGCAGTTCTTC.